Sequencing of this T cell receptor (beta chain) was carried out in a study of OX40 agonist ivuxolimab in advanced cancers. About the study: An agonistic anti-OX40 (CD134) antibody, ivuxolimab, was used to treat the patients. Patients with prior anti-PD-1, anti-PD-L1 or anti-CTLA-4 therapy were eligible; 40% had some.

Trimming left V 0 bases short and J 0 bases short, with 11 bases between. The CDR3 totals 16 residues. CDR1 and CDR2 (germline): WSHSY, SAAADI. The sampling schedule covered blood at baseline, cycle 4 day 1, and cycle 7 day 1. Profiling relied on immunoSEQ multiplex PCR, and the TCRdb table lists in-frame clones only, not all of them. The table lists tens of thousands of clones, 83% of them singletons, with approximately 0.63% in the top ten. This TCR was recovered from an adult with an advanced solid tumor such as melanoma, head and neck, liver or kidney cancer. The source was CD4+ or CD8+ T cells sorted from blood, collected in a trial of the OX40 agonist ivuxolimab. The V call is TRBV10-2, the J call TRBJ1-2; tentative D call: TRBD1 (5 bases). The chain's CDR3 is CASSESAGRANYGYTF. CDR3 nucleotides: TGCGCCAGCAGTGAGTCGGCAGGGAGGGCTAACTATGGCTACACCTTC.